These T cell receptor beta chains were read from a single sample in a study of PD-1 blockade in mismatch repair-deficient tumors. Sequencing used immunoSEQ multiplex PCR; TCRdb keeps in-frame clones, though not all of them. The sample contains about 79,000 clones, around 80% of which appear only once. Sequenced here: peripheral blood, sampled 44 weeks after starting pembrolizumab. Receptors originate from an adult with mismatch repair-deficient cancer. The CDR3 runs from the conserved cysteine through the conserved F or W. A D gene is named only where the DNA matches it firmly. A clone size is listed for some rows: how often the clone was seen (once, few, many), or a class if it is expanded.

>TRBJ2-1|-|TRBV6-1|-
CASSEVAGQGFF
TGTGCCAGCAGTGAAGTCGCGGGGCAGGGGTTCTTC
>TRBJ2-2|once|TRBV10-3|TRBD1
CAIKVDGTGANTGELFF
TGTGCCATCAAGGTGGATGGGACAGGGGCAAACACCGGGGAGCTGTTTTTT
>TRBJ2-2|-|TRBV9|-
CASSVSGTPTGTGELFF
TGTGCCAGCAGCGTATCCGGGACCCCAACCGGGACCGGGGAGCTGTTTTTT
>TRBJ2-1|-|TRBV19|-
CASSILNNEQFF
TGTGCCAGTAGTATACTCAACAATGAGCAGTTCTTC
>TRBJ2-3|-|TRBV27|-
CASSLSIEDQPSTDTQYF
TGTGCCAGCAGTTTATCTATCGAGGACCAGCCTAGCACAGATACGCAGTATTTT
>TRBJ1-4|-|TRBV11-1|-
CASSFRLDNEKLFF
TGTGCCAGCAGCTTTAGGTTGGATAATGAAAAACTGTTTTTT
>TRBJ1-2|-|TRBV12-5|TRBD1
CASGLWGPGQGYTF
TGTGCTAGTGGTTTGTGGGGACCGGGACAGGGCTACACCTTC
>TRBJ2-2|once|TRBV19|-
CASSSSLRDRTGELFF
TGTGCCAGTAGTAGCTCCCTCAGGGATCGCACCGGGGAGCTGTTTTTT
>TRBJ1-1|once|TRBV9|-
CASSVGQGGTEAFF
TGTGCCAGCAGCGTAGGGCAGGGCGGGACTGAAGCTTTCTTT
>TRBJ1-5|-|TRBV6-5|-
CASSSDSGNQPQHF
TGTGCCAGCAGCTCGGACAGCGGCAATCAGCCCCAGCATTTT
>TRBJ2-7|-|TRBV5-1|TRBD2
CASSFGLAGDEQYF
TGCGCCAGCAGCTTTGGACTAGCGGGAGACGAGCAGTACTTC
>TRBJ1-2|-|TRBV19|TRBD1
CANPDPGTGYGYTF
TGTGCCAATCCCGATCCCGGGACAGGGTATGGCTACACCTTC
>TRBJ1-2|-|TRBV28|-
CASSRGYGYTF
TGTGCCAGCAGCCGGGGATATGGCTACACCTTC
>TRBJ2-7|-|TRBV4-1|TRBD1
CASSQEGQGGGEQYF
TGCGCCAGCAGCCAAGAGGGACAGGGGGGCGGCGAGCAGTACTTC
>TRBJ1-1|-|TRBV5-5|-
CASSLGPNTEAFF
TGTGCCAGCAGCTTAGGCCCTAACACTGAAGCTTTCTTT
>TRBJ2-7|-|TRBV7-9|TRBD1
CASSNDRGSGEQYF
TGTGCCAGCAGCAACGACAGGGGCTCAGGGGAGCAGTACTTC
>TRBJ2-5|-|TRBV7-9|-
CASSLAGSGETQYF
TGTGCCAGCAGCTTAGCCGGATCTGGGGAGACCCAGTACTTC
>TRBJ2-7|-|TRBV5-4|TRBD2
CASSRTLGASGFHEQYF
TGTGCCAGCAGCCGGACCCTCGGGGCTAGCGGATTCCACGAGCAGTACTTC
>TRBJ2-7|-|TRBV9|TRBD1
CASSVGTGYPYEQYF
TGTGCCAGCAGCGTAGGGACAGGGTATCCCTACGAGCAGTACTTC
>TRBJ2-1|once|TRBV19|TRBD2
CASSGGGSWDEQFF
TGTGCCAGTAGTGGAGGCGGGAGTTGGGATGAGCAGTTCTTC
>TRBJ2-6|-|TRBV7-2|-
CASSPSGGAGGANVLTF
TGTGCCAGCAGCCCATCAGGGGGGGCTGGTGGGGCCAACGTCCTGACTTTC
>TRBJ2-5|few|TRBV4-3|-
CASSQVEGPQETQYF
TGCGCCAGCAGCCAGGTTGAGGGACCCCAAGAGACCCAGTACTTC
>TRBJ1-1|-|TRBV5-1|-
CASSLEAGAYTEAFF
TGCGCCAGCAGCTTGGAGGCGGGGGCGTACACTGAAGCTTTCTTT
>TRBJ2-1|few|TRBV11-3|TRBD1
CASSWDSLYNEQFF
TGTGCCAGCAGCTGGGACAGCCTGTACAATGAGCAGTTCTTC
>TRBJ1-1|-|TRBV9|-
CASSPPQGHTEAFF
TGTGCCAGCAGCCCGCCTCAGGGGCACACTGAAGCTTTCTTT
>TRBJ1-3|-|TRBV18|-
CASSPEGLSGNTIYF
TGTGCCAGCTCACCCGAGGGACTCTCTGGAAACACCATATATTTT
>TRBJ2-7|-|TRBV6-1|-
CASRGLAQTYEQYF
TGTGCCAGCAGAGGGCTAGCTCAGACCTACGAGCAGTACTTC
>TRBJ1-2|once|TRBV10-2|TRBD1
CASSEPGTGADGYTF
TGCGCCAGCAGTGAACCCGGGACAGGGGCCGATGGCTACACCTTC
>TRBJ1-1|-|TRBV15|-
CATSAPGEVNTEAFF
TGTGCCACCAGCGCCCCAGGGGAGGTGAACACTGAAGCTTTCTTT
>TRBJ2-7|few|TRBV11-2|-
CASSFPPAGNYEQYF
TGTGCCAGCAGCTTCCCCCCCGCGGGGAACTACGAGCAGTACTTC
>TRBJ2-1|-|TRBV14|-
CASSQVQGNEQFF
TGTGCCAGCAGCCAAGTTCAGGGGAATGAGCAGTTCTTC
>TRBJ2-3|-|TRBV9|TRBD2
CASSVAGTSGRWTDTQYF
TGTGCCAGCAGCGTAGCTGGGACTAGCGGGAGATGGACAGATACGCAGTATTTT
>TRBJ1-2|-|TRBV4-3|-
CASSQEPAGESNYGYTF
TGCGCCAGCAGCCAAGAACCTGCAGGGGAATCCAACTATGGCTACACCTTC
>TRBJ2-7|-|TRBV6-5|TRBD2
CASSGLDISYEQYF
TGTGCCAGCAGTGGACTAGACATCTCCTACGAGCAGTACTTC
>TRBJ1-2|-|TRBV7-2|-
CASSLWGTSDGYTF
TGTGCCAGCAGCTTATGGGGCACATCCGATGGCTACACCTTC
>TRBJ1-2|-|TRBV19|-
CASRDDVWGYTF
TGTGCCAGTAGAGATGACGTCTGGGGCTACACCTTC
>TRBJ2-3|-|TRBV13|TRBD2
CASTKAGVEDTQYF
TGTGCCAGCACGAAGGCGGGAGTGGAAGATACGCAGTATTTT
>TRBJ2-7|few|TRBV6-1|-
CASDSPRAEQYF
TGTGCCAGCGATAGCCCCAGGGCCGAGCAGTACTTC
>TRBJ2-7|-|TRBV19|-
CASSIQDYEQYF
TGTGCCAGTAGTATCCAGGACTACGAGCAGTACTTC
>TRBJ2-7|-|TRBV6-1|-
CASSEAAGYYEQYF
TGTGCCAGCAGTGAAGCGGCGGGATACTACGAGCAGTACTTC
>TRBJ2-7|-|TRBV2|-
CASSAQVIGYEQYF
TGTGCCAGCAGTGCTCAGGTAATAGGATACGAGCAGTACTTC
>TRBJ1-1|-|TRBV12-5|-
CASARRFDTEAFF
TGTGCTAGTGCCCGGAGGTTCGACACTGAAGCTTTCTTT
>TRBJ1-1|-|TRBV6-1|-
CASSDPAEAFF
TGTGCCAGCAGCGACCCAGCTGAAGCTTTCTTT
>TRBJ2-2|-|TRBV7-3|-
CASSFLANTGELFF
TGTGCCAGCAGCTTTCTAGCGAACACCGGGGAGCTGTTTTTT
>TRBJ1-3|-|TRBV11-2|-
CASSLGRVSGNTIYF
TGTGCCAGCAGCTTAGGACGCGTCTCTGGAAACACCATATATTTT
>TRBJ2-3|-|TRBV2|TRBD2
CASSELPAGADTQYF
TGTGCCAGCAGTGAACTGCCAGCGGGAGCAGATACGCAGTATTTT
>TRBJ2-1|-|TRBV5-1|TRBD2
CASSGTSGVPAYNEQFF
TGCGCCAGCAGCGGGACTAGCGGAGTCCCTGCCTACAATGAGCAGTTCTTC
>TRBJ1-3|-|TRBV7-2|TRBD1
CASSRDRGQGNTIYF
TGTGCCAGCAGCCGGGACAGGGGGCAAGGAAACACCATATATTTT
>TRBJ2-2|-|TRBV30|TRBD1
CASLTGTNTGELFF
TGTGCCTCGCTGACAGGGACGAACACCGGGGAGCTGTTTTTT